The present entry profiles one T cell receptor (beta chain) with its context. Libraries were prepared by immunoSEQ multiplex PCR; TCRdb keeps only in-frame clonotypes and omits some of them. This sample carries 190,000 or so clones, approximately 61% of them seen once, and the ten largest clones take about 10%. This entry comes from a study of shared clonotypes between healthy human individuals. Sequencing was performed on memory CD4+ T cells sorted from blood. The sample's subset: CD45RA-negative fraction. The receptor comes from a man aged 25-40 years in good health.

Here the CDR3 reads CASGGRSGNQPQHF. Here the CDR3 DNA reads TGTGCCAGCGGGGGGCGGAGTGGCAATCAGCCCCAGCATTTT. The chain recombines TRBV28 with TRBJ1-5; TRBD1 might be the D (6 bases). The CDR3 is 14 residues long. Deletions cut 8 bases from V and 2 bases from J, with 13 bases between. The germline V gene has CDR1 MDHEN and CDR2 SYDVKM.